These 22 T cell receptor beta chains were all obtained from the same sample, sequenced in a study of cytomegalovirus exposure and HLA in healthy donors. PCR involved 60 Vbeta and 13 Jbeta primers. Assay used: immunoSEQ multiplex PCR; TCRdb lists only in-frame clones, some missing. The sample yields around 31,000 clones, of which the top ten take up 4.5% to 5.5%. The sequenced sample was PBMCs. All receptors come from a female donor in good health and CMV-seronegative.

The gene calls are TRBV5-6 and TRBJ1-2, with 7 bases matching TRBD1. With 4 bases clipped from V and 4 bases from J, the junction kept 7 bases outside the gene matches. CDR1 is SGHDT and CDR2 is YYEEEE in the germline V gene. The CDR3 loop spans 14 amino acids. CDR3 in DNA: TGTGCCAGCAGCCCGATGGACAGGAGCTATGGCTACACCTTC. Protein sequence: CASSPMDRSYGYTF.

The rearrangement joins TRBV30 to TRBJ1-2; the D is unclear. This CDR3 spans 12 amino acids. The germline V gene encodes CDR1 GTSNPN and CDR2 SVGIG (reference sequence). V was shortened by 1 base and J by 3 bases, with 6 bases between the two germline ends. The CDR3 DNA is TGTGCCTGGAGTGGCGGAGACTATGGCTACACCTTC. It translates to CAWSGGDYGYTF. The whole variable domain, remainder taken from reference TRBV30 and TRBJ1-2, is SQTIHQWPATLVQPVGSPLSLECTVEGTSNPNLYWYRQAAGRGLQLLFYSVGIGQISSEVPQNLSASRPQDRQFILSSKKLLLSDSGFYLCAWSGGDYGYTFGSGTRLTVV.

The rearrangement joins TRBV9 to TRBJ2-5, with D possibly being TRBD1 (6 bases). This CDR3 contains 14 residues. Germline CDR1 SGDLS, CDR2 YYNGEE. The ends were cut back, 4 bases at V and 2 bases at J, with 12 bases in the middle. The CDR3 here is CASSPRTAQETQYF. DNA of the CDR3: TGTGCCAGCAGCCCGAGGACAGCTCAAGAGACCCAGTACTTC.

CDR3 region: CAIRSSYNEQFF. The CDR3 DNA follows: TGTGCCATCAGGTCTTCCTACAATGAGCAGTTCTTC. This chain uses TRBV10-3 with TRBJ2-1, with D unclear. Germline V gene sequence: CDR1 ENHRY, CDR2 SYGVKD. V lost 6 bases and J lost 1, with 4 bases in between. This CDR3 has 12 residues.

The J gene is TRBJ1-6, the V gene TRBV2; 8 bases are shared with TRBD1. Trimming at V came to 7 bases and at J to 6 bases, leaving 8 bases not matched to a gene. Per the germline V gene, CDR1 is SNHLY and CDR2 is FYNNEI. CDR3 length: 15 amino acids. The CDR3 region is CASNGQGLRNSPLHF. The CDR3 DNA reads as TGTGCCAGCAATGGACAGGGTCTTCGTAATTCACCCCTCCACTTT.

The rearrangement uses TRBV9 and TRBJ2-2, with D unresolved. Germline V gives CDR1 SGDLS, CDR2 YYNGEE. The CDR3 is 13 residues long. V was shortened by 5 bases and J by 6 bases, with 11 bases between the two germline ends. The CDR3 loop reads CASSQLSPGELFF. CDR3 bases: TGTGCCAGCAGTCAGTTGTCACCCGGGGAGCTGTTTTTT.

This chain joins TRBV9 and TRBJ1-2, with D maybe TRBD1 (5 bases). The CDR3 spans 13 residues. The germline V gene has CDR1 SGDLS and CDR2 YYNGEE. V was clipped by 3 bases and J by 5 bases, with 11 bases between them. The CDR3 here is CASSDGTYYGYTF. CDR3 nucleotide sequence: TGTGCCAGCAGCGACGGGACTTATTATGGCTACACCTTC.

The CDR3 here is CASIQSPDRDQPQHF. In DNA, the CDR3 is TGCGCCAGCATCCAGTCACCGGACAGGGATCAGCCCCAGCATTTT. The V gene is TRBV10-1, the J gene TRBJ1-5; 8 bases are shared with TRBD1. V shed 7 bases, J shed 5 bases, and the junction held 10 bases outside the gene matches. CDR1 and CDR2 (germline): WNHNN, SYGVQD (reference sequence). The CDR3 has 15 amino acids.

The J gene is TRBJ2-5, the V gene TRBV7-3; the D gene is possibly TRBD2 (5 bases). Trimming left V 4 bases short and J 2 bases short, with 11 bases between. This CDR3 contains 14 residues. Germline-derived CDR1 and CDR2 are SGHTA and FQGTGA. Written as DNA, the CDR3 is TGTGCCAGCAGCTCAACTGGACTTCAAGAGACCCAGTACTTC. It translates to CASSSTGLQETQYF.

This chain joins TRBV28 and TRBJ2-7, with TRBD1 matching 9 bases. Germline CDR1 is MDHEN and CDR2 is SYDVKM. The V gene end was trimmed by 5 bases and the J gene end by 5 bases; junction bases not matched to a gene: 4. The CDR3 covers 13 residues. The CDR3, as DNA: TGTGCCAGCAGTCCGGACAGGGGCAACGAGCAGTACTTC. It codes for CASSPDRGNEQYF.

The chain employs TRBV11-3 and TRBJ1-5; possibly TRBD1 for D (6 bases). The CDR3 length is 15 residues. The germline V and J ends were trimmed by 5 bases and 1 base, with 12 bases remaining between them. Germline CDR1 SGHNT, CDR2 YENEEA. The chain's CDR3 is CASSTRDNSNQPQHF. The CDR3 DNA reads as TGTGCCAGCAGCACCCGGGACAACAGCAATCAGCCCCAGCATTTT.

The genes are TRBV4-2 and TRBJ1-6; D is unclear. Germline V CDR1 and CDR2: LGHNA, YNFKEQ. V dropped 1 base and J dropped 4 bases, with 11 bases sitting between them. The CDR3 is 16 amino acids. CDR3 region: CASSQVSSSYNSPLHF. Here the CDR3 DNA reads TGTGCCAGCAGCCAAGTCTCCAGTTCTTATAATTCACCCCTCCACTTT.

V gene TRBV13 combines with J gene TRBJ2-2; tentative D call: TRBD1 (6 bases). CDR3 length: 13 amino acids. The V gene's germline CDR1 is PRHDT and CDR2 FYEKMQ (reference sequence). Trimming left V 4 bases short and J 8 bases short, with 11 bases between. The CDR3 is CASSSAGAGELFF. CDR3 DNA: TGTGCCAGCAGCTCCGCAGGGGCGGGGGAGCTGTTTTTT.

The CDR3 spells CVAGQGGYEQYF. In nucleotides, the CDR3 is TGTGTCGCCGGACAGGGAGGCTACGAGCAGTACTTC. The chain joins TRBV6-1 to TRBJ2-7, with 8 nucleotides matching TRBD1. The CDR3 spans 12 residues. Germline loops: CDR1 MNHNS, CDR2 SASEGT.

This clone registers medium-sized by frequency. The chain employs TRBV6-4 and TRBJ2-1; 8 nucleotides agree with TRBD1. Germline V gene data show CDR1 as MRHNA and CDR2 as SNTAGT. The V gene end was trimmed by 5 bases and the J gene end by 6 bases; junction bases not matched to a gene: 6. The CDR3 contains 14 residues. CDR3 DNA: TGTGCCAGCAGTCCTGGACAGGGTAGCAATGAGCAGTTCTTC. Translated: CASSPGQGSNEQFF.

The V gene is TRBV28, the J gene TRBJ2-3; 7 bases agree with TRBD2. The CDR3 length is 18 residues. The trim removed 5 bases at V and 5 bases at J, leaving 19 bases unmatched. The germline V gene has CDR1 MDHEN and CDR2 SYDVKM. DNA for the CDR3: TGTGCCAGCAGTGCTTCGGGGAGGGGCCCGTTATTCGAAGATACGCAGTATTTT. It encodes CASSASGRGPLFEDTQYF.

The chain joins TRBV29-1 to TRBJ2-7; tentatively, D is TRBD1 (6 bases). The CDR3 sequence is 14 residues long. Trimming cost V 5 bases and J 3 bases, with 17 bases left between them. Per germline, CDR1 SQVTM and CDR2 ANQGSEA. For the CDR3, the DNA is TGCAGCGTTCATTTGGGGGACATGGGCTACGAGCAGTACTTC. It specifies CSVHLGDMGYEQYF.

The rearrangement joins TRBV9 to TRBJ2-1; 8 bases match TRBD2. In germline, CDR1 is SGDLS, CDR2 YYNGEE. With 3 bases clipped from V and 5 bases from J, the junction kept 10 bases outside the gene matches. The CDR3 length is 16 residues. The CDR3 coding sequence is TGTGCCAGCAGCGGAGGTCAGCGGGGGTCCGACAATGAGCAGTTCTTC. Translation gives CASSGGQRGSDNEQFF.

The chain carries TRBV29-1 and TRBJ1-1, with a possible D match to TRBD1 (6 bases). The CDR3 totals 14 residues. V lost 7 bases and J 4 bases, leaving 19 bases between the germline ends. CDR1 and CDR2 (germline): SQVTM, ANQGSEA. CDR3 in DNA: TGCAGCGCTATTTTTATACAGGGCTCCACTGAAGCTTTCTTT. Translation: CSAIFIQGSTEAFF.

This chain links TRBV2 with TRBJ2-7; 8 bases agree with TRBD1. The V gene's germline CDR1 is SNHLY and CDR2 FYNNEI. V lost 6 bases and J lost 0; bases outside the gene matches: 10. This CDR3 is built from 16 residues. CDR3 nucleotide sequence: TGTGCCAGCAGGGAGAACACAGGGGGACTCTCCTACGAGCAGTACTTC. Its protein product is CASRENTGGLSYEQYF.

The genes are TRBV29-1 and TRBJ1-1; D unclear. In germline, CDR1 is SQVTM, CDR2 ANQGSEA. CDR3 length equals 12 residues. Trimming took 5 bases from V and 1 from J, leaving 8 bases between them. CDR3 amino acids: CSVLTANTEAFF. The CDR3 region has the DNA TGCAGCGTTCTTACAGCGAACACTGAAGCTTTCTTT.

V and J are TRBV15 and TRBJ2-4, with 7 bases aligning to TRBD1. CDR3 length equals 16 residues. Germline V gives CDR1 LNHNV, CDR2 YYDKDF (reference sequence). The V segment lost 0 bases and the J segment 6 bases; nucleotides outside the gene matches: 8. The CDR3 DNA follows: TGTGCCACCAGCAGAGACCGAGGGACAGTTGGAAACATTCAGTACTTC. It yields the protein CATSRDRGTVGNIQYF.